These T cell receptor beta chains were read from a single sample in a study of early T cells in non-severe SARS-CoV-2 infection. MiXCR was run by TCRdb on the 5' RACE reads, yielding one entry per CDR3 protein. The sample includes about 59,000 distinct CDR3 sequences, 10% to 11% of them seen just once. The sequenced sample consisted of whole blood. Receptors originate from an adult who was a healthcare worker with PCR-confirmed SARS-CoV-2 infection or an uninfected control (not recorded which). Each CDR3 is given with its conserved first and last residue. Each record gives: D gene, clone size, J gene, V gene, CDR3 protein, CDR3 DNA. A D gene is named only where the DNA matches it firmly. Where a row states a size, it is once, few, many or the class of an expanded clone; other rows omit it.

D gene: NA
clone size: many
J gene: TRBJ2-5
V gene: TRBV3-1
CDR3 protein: CASSQGGWEAQYF
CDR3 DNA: TGTGCCAGCAGCCAAGGGGGTTGGGAGGCCCAGTACTTC

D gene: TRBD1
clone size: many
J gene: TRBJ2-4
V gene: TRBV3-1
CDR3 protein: CASSAGTGRNIQYF
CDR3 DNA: TGTGCCAGCAGCGCGGGGACAGGGCGGAACATTCAGTACTTC

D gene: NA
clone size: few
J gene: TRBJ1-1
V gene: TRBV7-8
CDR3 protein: CASSSTTGAFF
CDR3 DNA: TGTGCCAGCAGCAGTACCACTGGGGCTTTCTTT

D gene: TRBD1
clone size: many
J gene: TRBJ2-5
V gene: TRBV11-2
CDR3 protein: CASSRGQVMEETQYF
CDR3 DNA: TGTGCCAGCAGCCGGGGACAGGTTATGGAAGAGACCCAGTACTTC

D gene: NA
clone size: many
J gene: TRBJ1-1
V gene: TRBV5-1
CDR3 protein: CASSLDGGVMNTEAFF
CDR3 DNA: TGCGCCAGCAGCTTAGACGGAGGGGTAATGAACACTGAAGCTTTCTTT

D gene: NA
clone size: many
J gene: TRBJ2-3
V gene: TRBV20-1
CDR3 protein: CSARGGVEVRDTQYF
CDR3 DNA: TGCAGTGCTAGGGGGGGCGTAGAGGTCCGAGATACGCAGTATTTT

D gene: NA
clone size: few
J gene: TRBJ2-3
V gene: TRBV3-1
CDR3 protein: CASSQRVHTQYF
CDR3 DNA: TGTGCCAGCAGCCAAAGAGTCCATACGCAGTATTTT

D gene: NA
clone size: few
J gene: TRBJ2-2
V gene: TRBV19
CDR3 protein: CASSKAGGTGELFF
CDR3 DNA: TGTGCCAGTAGTAAAGCGGGCGGAACCGGGGAGCTGTTTTTT

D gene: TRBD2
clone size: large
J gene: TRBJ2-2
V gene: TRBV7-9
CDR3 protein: CASSSSLGGATGELFF
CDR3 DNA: TGTGCCAGCAGCTCGAGTCTCGGGGGGGCCACCGGGGAGCTGTTTTTT

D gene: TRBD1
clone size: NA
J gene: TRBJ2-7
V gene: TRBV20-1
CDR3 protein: CSARQGAEYEQYF
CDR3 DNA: TGCAGTGCTAGACAGGGGGCGGAGTACGAGCAGTACTTC

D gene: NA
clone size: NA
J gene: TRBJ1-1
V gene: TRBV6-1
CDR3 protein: CASREPGAGAFF
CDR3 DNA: TGTGCCAGCAGGGAACCAGGGGCGGGAGCTTTCTTT

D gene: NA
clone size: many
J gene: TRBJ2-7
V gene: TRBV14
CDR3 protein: CASSQLSAGYEQYF
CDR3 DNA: TGTGCCAGCAGCCAACTCTCGGCGGGCTACGAGCAGTACTTC

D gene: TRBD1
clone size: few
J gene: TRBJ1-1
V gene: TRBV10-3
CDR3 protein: CAISESRGRGPDTEAFF
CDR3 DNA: TGTGCCATCAGTGAGTCGAGGGGCAGGGGGCCGGACACTGAAGCTTTCTTT

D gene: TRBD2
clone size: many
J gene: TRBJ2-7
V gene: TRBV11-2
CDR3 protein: CASTLLGLAVLREQYF
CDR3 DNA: TGTGCCAGCACCCTCTTAGGACTAGCGGTCCTACGGGAGCAGTACTTC

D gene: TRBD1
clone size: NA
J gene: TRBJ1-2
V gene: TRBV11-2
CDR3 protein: CASSLSPGTDFNYGYTF
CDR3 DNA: TGTGCCAGCAGCTTATCTCCCGGGACAGATTTTAACTATGGCTACACCTTC

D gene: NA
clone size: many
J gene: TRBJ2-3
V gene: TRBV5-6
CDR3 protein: CASSMAASGDTQYF
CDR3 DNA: TGTGCCAGCAGCATGGCGGCTTCCGGAGATACGCAGTATTTT

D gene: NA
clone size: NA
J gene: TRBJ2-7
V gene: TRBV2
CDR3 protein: CASNEGGPYEQYF
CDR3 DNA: TGTGCCAGCAATGAAGGGGGGCCATACGAGCAGTACTTC

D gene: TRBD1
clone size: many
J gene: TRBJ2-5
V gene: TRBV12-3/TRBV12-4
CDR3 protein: CASTLRRTGALGETQYF
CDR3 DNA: TGTGCCAGCACCCTAAGGCGGACAGGGGCATTGGGGGAGACCCAGTACTTC

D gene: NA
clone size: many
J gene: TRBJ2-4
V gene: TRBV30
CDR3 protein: CALTLGGGVQYF
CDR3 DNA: TGTGCCTTAACTCTGGGTGGGGGAGTTCAGTACTTC

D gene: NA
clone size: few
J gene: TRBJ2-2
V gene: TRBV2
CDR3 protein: CASRSRQGNLVGELFF
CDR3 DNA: TGTGCCAGCAGATCTAGGCAGGGGAACCTTGTCGGGGAGCTGTTTTTT

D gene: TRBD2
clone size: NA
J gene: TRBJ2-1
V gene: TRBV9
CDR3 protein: CASSVGAGGPRWFF
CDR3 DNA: TGTGCCAGCTCGGTGGGAGCGGGGGGGCCGAGGTGGTTCTTC

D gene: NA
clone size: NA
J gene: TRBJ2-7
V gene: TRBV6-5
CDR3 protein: CASSYPGRAEQYF
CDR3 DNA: TGTGCCAGCAGTTATCCGGGACGTGCCGAGCAGTACTTC